Each of the 17 T cell receptor beta chains below was sequenced from the same sample in a study of T cells in women clearing cervical HPV infection. Assay used: immunoSEQ multiplex PCR; TCRdb lists only in-frame clones, some missing. This sample contains tens of thousands of clones. The sequenced sample consisted of blood buffy coat. These receptors originate from a woman between 18 and 75 years old with a cervical HPV16 infection that either progressed to CIN3+ or cleared (not recorded which).

Details on this clone: The CDR3 end lies 3 residues beyond the end of the read and is filled in from the germline J gene. The J gene is TRBJ2-2, the V gene TRBV7-9; 7 bases are a match to TRBD2. The CDR3 consists of 14 residues. Losses at the gene ends were 0 bases for V and 5 bases for J; bases not matched to a gene: 0. The germline V gene has CDR1 SEHNR and CDR2 FQNEAQ (reference sequence). CDR3 DNA (partial): TGTGCCAGCAGCTTAGCGCGGGGGACCGGGGAG. Its translation: CASSLARGTGE. The entire CDR3 reads CASSLARGTGELFF.

A note on this clone: The sequence runs out 3 residues before the end of the CDR3; the remainder is reconstructed from the germline J gene. The chain links TRBV7-6 to TRBJ1-6; maybe TRBD1 (6 bases). The CDR3 is 17 residues long. Trimming cost V 1 base and J 6 bases, with 16 bases left between them. Germline CDR1 and CDR2: SGHVS and FNYEAQ. The CDR3 loop is CASSLGSPIGGNSPLHF. CDR3 bases read: TGTGCCAGCAGCTTAGGATCTCCTATAGGGGGTAATTCACCC. Full variable domain (outside the CDR3, taken from reference TRBV7-6 and TRBJ1-6): GAGVSQSPRYKVTKRGQDVALRCDPISGHVSLYWYRQALGQGPEFLTYFNYEAQQDKSGLPNDRFSAERPEGSISTLTIQRTEQRDSAMYRCASSLGSPIGGNSPLHFGNGTRLTVT.

The DNA read from the CDR3 is TGCAGTGCCGTTTACTCTAGCGGCTACCAAGAGACC. Translating it yields CSAVYSSGYQET. The CDR3 in full is CSAVYSSGYQETQYF. The chain links TRBV20-1 to TRBJ2-5, with TRBD2 matching over 7 bases. The read is 3 residues too short to cover the CDR3 end, so that end is filled in from the germline J gene. V was pared by 6 bases and J by 0 bases, with 10 bases of the junction left unmatched. Germline-derived CDR1 and CDR2 are DFQATT and SNEGSKA (reference sequence). CDR3 length equals 15 residues.

Comment on this clone: The CDR3 is cut off 3 residues early in the read; its end comes from the germline J gene. The chain is built from TRBV18 and TRBJ2-3; D call uncertain. The CDR3 loop spans 18 amino acids. V gave up 0 bases and J gave up 0 bases, with 16 bases separating them. The V gene's germline CDR1 is KGHSH and CDR2 LQKENI. The chain's CDR3 is CASSPPRLGTTSTDTQYF. The sequenced CDR3 bases are TGTGCCAGCTCACCACCGAGGCTAGGAACTACTAGCACAGATACG. The entire variable domain, with the rest obtained from reference TRBV18 and TRBJ2-3, is as follows: NAGVMQNPRHLVRRRGQEARLRCSPMKGHSHVYWYRQLPEEGLKFMVYLQKENIIDESGMPKERFSAEFPKEGPSILRIQQVVRGDSAAYFCASSPPRLGTTSTDTQYFGPGTRLTVL.

A word on this clone: The CDR3 end lies 3 residues beyond the end of the read and is filled in from the germline J gene. The chain joins TRBV18 to TRBJ2-2, with a tentative D call TRBD1 (6 bases). The CDR3 covers 15 residues. Germline V gives CDR1 KGHSH, CDR2 LQKENI. V was clipped by 2 bases and J by 1 base, with 8 bases between them. The CDR3 protein is CASSPGQLNTGELFF. Incomplete CDR3 DNA: TGTGCCAGCTCACCAGGACAGCTGAACACCGGGGAG.

Remarks on this clone: Read data end 3 residues before the CDR3 end; the end is taken from the germline J gene. The chain is built from TRBV5-4 and TRBJ2-2, with D possibly matching TRBD1 (5 bases). In germline, CDR1 is SGHNT, CDR2 YYREEE (reference sequence). The length of the CDR3 is 15 residues. The CDR3 bases that were read are TGTGCCAGCAGCCCAGGGCTCGCAACTAATGAAAAG. Amino acid sequence: CASSPGLATNEK. The CDR3 reads in full as CASSPGLATNEKLFF.

In the case of this clone: Sequencing ends 3 residues short of the CDR3 end; the germline J gene provides the rest. The chain combines TRBV11-2 with TRBJ2-3, with unresolved D. CDR1 SGHAT and CDR2 FQNNGV come from the germline V gene. Trimming left V 3 bases short and J 1 base short, with 11 bases between. This CDR3 is built from 15 residues. The sequenced CDR3 bases are TGTGCCAGCAGCTTGTTTAACTTAGGCACAGATACG. Translation: CASSLFNLGTDT. The entire CDR3 is CASSLFNLGTDTQYF.

In the case of this clone: The DNA ends 3 residues before the CDR3 does, and the rest of the CDR3 is filled in from the germline J gene. V usage is TRBV7-3 and J usage is TRBJ1-2, with D possibly matching TRBD1 (5 bases). Germline V gene data show CDR1 as SGHTA and CDR2 as FQGTGA. This CDR3 contains 14 residues. The V end lost 1 base, the J end lost 7 bases, and 13 bases lay between the germline ends. The CDR3 spells CASSLMGEGSGYTF. Partial CDR3 DNA: TGTGCCAGCAGCTTAATGGGCGAGGGGTCTGGC.

Notes on this clone: Sequencing ends 3 residues short of the CDR3 end; the germline J gene provides the rest. This specimen includes other DNA sequences encoding the same CDR3. The chain carries TRBV5-1 and TRBJ1-6; D is ambiguous. This CDR3 region has 14 residues. Germline CDR1 is SGHRS and CDR2 is YFSETQ. Trimming stripped 0 bases from V and 3 bases from J, with 4 bases between. The CDR3 loop is CASSLEGYNSPLHF. CDR3 DNA (partial): TGCGCCAGCAGCTTGGAGGGCTATAATTCACCC.

As regards this clone: The read ends 3 residues early relative to the CDR3; the germline J gene fills the gap. The chain uses TRBV30 and TRBJ2-4; tentative D call: TRBD2 (6 bases). Germline V lookup: CDR1 GTSNPN, CDR2 SVGIG (reference sequence). The CDR3 spans 15 residues. The covered CDR3 bases are TGTGCCTGGAGGTTGCTGGGGGGTCCTAACTATGGT. Its protein is CAWRLLGGPNYG. The entire CDR3 protein is CAWRLLGGPNYGQYF.

On this clone: The read finishes 3 residues shy of the CDR3 end, and the germline J gene is used to complete it. This chain uses TRBV7-7 with TRBJ2-2; 11 positions match TRBD1. This CDR3 has 14 amino acids. V gave up 4 bases and J gave up 8 bases; unmatched junction bases: 3. Germline-derived CDR1 and CDR2 are SSHAT and FNYEAQ (reference sequence). The CDR3 bases that were read are TGTGCCAGCAGCTCGGACAGGGGGCTAGGGGAG. The encoded protein is CASSSDRGLGE. The whole CDR3 region reads CASSSDRGLGELFF.

About this clone itself: Sequencing ends 3 residues short of the CDR3 end; the germline J gene provides the rest. The chain combines TRBV18 with TRBJ2-3; D ambiguous. This CDR3 region has 16 residues. The germline gives CDR1 KGHSH, CDR2 LQKENI. The CDR3 loop reads CASSPLQTRIQETQYF. The CDR3 DNA, read in part, is TGTGCCAGCTCACCTCTCCAGACAAGAATCCAAGAGACG.

Notes on this clone: The read ends 3 residues early relative to the CDR3; the germline J gene fills the gap. The V gene is TRBV19, the J gene TRBJ2-7; D tentatively reads TRBD1 or TRBD2 (5 bases each). CDR1 LNHDA and CDR2 SQIVND come from the germline V gene (reference sequence). V lost 3 bases to trimming and J lost 2 bases, with 11 bases between them. The CDR3 sequence is 14 residues long. The part of the CDR3 DNA that was read is TGTGCCAGTAGTATCACAGAGGGGCCCTACGAG. Its translation: CASSITEGPYE. The whole CDR3 protein reads CASSITEGPYEQYF. The full variable domain, rest sourced from reference TRBV19 and TRBJ2-7, is DGGITQSPKYLFRKEGQNVTLSCEQNLNHDAMYWYRQDPGQGLRLIYYSQIVNDFQKGDIAEGYSVSREKKESFPLTVTSAQKNPTAFYLCASSITEGPYEQYFGPGTRLTVT.

A note on this clone: The read is 3 residues too short to cover the CDR3 end, so that end is filled in from the germline J gene. The chain employs TRBV2 and TRBJ2-1, with TRBD2 as a possible D gene (6 bases). V was shortened by 6 bases and J by 3 bases, with 15 bases between the two germline ends. Germline V gene sequence: CDR1 SNHLY, CDR2 FYNNEI. The CDR3 totals 15 residues. CDR3 region: CASRPQRASYNEQFF. The DNA read from the CDR3 is TGTGCCAGCAGGCCTCAGCGGGCAAGCTACAATGAG.

As to this clone: The read comes to an end 3 residues before the CDR3 does, leaving the germline J gene to fill in the end. The rearrangement links TRBV2 to TRBJ2-1; D uncertain. The germline gives CDR1 SNHLY, CDR2 FYNNEI. Trimming shortened V by 6 bases and J by 2 bases, and 17 bases separated the two germline ends. This CDR3 comprises 16 residues. The CDR3 sequence: CASRPQTGPAYNEQFF. The covered CDR3 bases are TGTGCCAGCAGACCCCAGACTGGCCCAGCCTACAATGAG.

As regards this clone: The DNA ends 3 residues before the CDR3 does, and the rest of the CDR3 is filled in from the germline J gene. V and J are TRBV7-7 and TRBJ1-6, with D unclear. Between the trimmed V and J ends, which lost 1 base and 10 bases, there was a span of 8 bases. The germline gives CDR1 SSHAT, CDR2 FNYEAQ (reference sequence). This CDR3 has 13 amino acids. The CDR3 reads CASSLEGGSPLHF. CDR3 bases read: TGTGCCAGCAGCTTAGAAGGCGGCTCACCC. Full variable domain (missing parts from reference TRBV7-7 and TRBJ1-6): GAGVSQSPRYKVTKRGQDVTLRCDPISSHATLYWYQQALGQGPEFLTYFNYEAQPDKSGLPSDRFSAERPEGSISTLTIQRTEQRDSAMYRCASSLEGGSPLHFGNGTRLTVT.

In regard to this clone: The read terminates 3 residues before the CDR3 end, so the remaining end is supplied by the germline J gene. V gene TRBV7-3 combines with J gene TRBJ2-2, with D unclear. V lost 5 bases, J lost 7 bases, and 14 bases lay in between. CDR3 size: 14 residues. Germline V lookup: CDR1 SGHTA, CDR2 FQGTGA. The CDR3 sequence is CASSNTPSSGELFF. The DNA read from the CDR3 is TGTGCCAGCAGCAACACCCCCTCAAGCGGGGAG.